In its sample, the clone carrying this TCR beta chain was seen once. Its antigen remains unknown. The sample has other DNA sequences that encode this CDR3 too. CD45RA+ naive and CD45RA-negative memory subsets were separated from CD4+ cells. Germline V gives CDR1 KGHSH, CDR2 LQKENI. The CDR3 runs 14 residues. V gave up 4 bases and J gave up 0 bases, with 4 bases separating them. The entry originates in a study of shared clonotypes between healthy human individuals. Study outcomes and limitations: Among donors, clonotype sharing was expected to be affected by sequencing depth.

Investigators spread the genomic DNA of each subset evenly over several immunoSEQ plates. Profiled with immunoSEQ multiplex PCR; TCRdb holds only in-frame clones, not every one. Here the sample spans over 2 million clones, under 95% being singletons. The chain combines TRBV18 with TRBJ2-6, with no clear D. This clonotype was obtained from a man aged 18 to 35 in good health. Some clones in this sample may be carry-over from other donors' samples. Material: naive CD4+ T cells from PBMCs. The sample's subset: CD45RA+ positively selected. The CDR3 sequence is CASSQDSGANVLTF. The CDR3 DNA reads TGTGCCAGCTCACAGGACTCTGGGGCCAACGTCCTGACTTTC.